The present T cell receptor beta chain was sequenced within a study of shared T cell receptors in the human thymus. This clone was recorded once. The data were produced by immunoSEQ multiplex PCR, yet TCRdb's version contains in-frame clones alone and is incomplete. The sample contains around 730,000 clones, approximately 83% of which appear only once. Germline CDR1 is LNHNV and CDR2 is YYDKDF (reference sequence). The CDR3 sequence is 16 residues long. The germline V and J ends were trimmed by 4 bases and 1 base, with 16 bases remaining between them. These records were also assigned to another study, of human thymus T cells. Per that study: Donation was from healthy Finnish infants who were having corrective surgery that addressed congenital heart defects. In corrective heart surgery, resections were taken, and these provided the thymus tissue. Repertoires sampled from thymus and blood appeared biased in V and J gene usage. Thymic TCR repertoires of unrelated people reportedly overlapped highly.

This sequence was found in a girl less than two years old with a congenital heart defect. The sequenced sample consisted of thymocytes. The gene calls are TRBV15 and TRBJ2-5; weak D call: TRBD2 (7 bases). The CDR3 bases are TGTGCCACCAGCACCTACAGGGAGCGGGGCCAAGAGACCCAGTACTTC. Translation: CATSTYRERGQETQYF.